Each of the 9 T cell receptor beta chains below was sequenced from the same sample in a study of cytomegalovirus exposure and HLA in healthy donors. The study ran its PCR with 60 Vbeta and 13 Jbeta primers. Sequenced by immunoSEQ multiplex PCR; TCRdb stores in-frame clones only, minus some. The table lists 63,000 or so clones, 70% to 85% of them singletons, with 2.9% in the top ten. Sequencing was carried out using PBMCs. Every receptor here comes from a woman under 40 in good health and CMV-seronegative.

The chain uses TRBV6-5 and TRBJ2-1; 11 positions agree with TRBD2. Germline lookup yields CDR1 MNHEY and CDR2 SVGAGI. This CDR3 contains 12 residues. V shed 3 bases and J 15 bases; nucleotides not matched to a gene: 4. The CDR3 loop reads CASSYSGRALFF. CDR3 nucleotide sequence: TGTGCCAGCAGTTATAGCGGGAGGGCTCTGTTCTTC.

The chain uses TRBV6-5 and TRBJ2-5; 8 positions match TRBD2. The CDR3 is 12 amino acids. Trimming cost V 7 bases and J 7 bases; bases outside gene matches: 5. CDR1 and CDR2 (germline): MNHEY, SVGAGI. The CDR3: CASTGGGGTQYF. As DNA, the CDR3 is TGTGCCAGCACCGGGGGGGGAGGGACCCAGTACTTC.

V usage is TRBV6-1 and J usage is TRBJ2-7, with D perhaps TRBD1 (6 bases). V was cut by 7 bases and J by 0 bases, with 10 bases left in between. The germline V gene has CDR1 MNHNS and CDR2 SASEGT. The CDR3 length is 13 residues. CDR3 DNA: TGTGCCAGCACAGGGGATCTCTCCTACGAGCAGTACGTC. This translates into CASTGDLSYEQYV.

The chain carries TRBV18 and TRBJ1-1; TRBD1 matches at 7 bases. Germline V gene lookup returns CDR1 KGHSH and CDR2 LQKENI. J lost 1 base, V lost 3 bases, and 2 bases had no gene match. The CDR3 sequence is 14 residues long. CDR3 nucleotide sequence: TGTGCCAGCTCACCCGACAGGGAGAACACTGAAGCTTTCTTT. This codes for CASSPDRENTEAFF.

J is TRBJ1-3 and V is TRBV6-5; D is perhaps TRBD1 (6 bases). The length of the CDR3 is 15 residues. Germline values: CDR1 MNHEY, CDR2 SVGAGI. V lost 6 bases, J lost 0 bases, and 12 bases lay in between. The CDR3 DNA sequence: TGTGCCAGCAGGCCGGGACAAAGCTCTGGAAACACCATATATTTT. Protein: CASRPGQSSGNTIYF.

CDR3 nucleotide sequence: TGTGCCAGCAGCTTGGACATGAACACTGAAGCTTTCTTT. Encoded protein: CASSLDMNTEAFF. This rearrangement joins TRBV5-4 to TRBJ1-1; D unresolved. This CDR3 comprises 13 residues. The germline gives CDR1 SGHNT, CDR2 YYREEE (reference sequence). Trimming removed 0 bases from V and 0 bases from J, with 3 bases in between.

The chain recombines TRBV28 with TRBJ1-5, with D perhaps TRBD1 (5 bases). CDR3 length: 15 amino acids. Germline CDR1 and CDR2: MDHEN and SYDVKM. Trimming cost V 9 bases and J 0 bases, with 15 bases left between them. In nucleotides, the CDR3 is TGTGCCAGTGGGGCTAATCTGAATAGCAATCAGCCCCAGCATTTT. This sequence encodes CASGANLNSNQPQHF.

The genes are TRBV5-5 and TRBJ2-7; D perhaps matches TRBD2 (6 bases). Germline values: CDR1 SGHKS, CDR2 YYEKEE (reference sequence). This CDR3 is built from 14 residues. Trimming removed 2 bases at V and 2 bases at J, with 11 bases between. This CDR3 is CASSLRLEAYEQYF. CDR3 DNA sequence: TGTGCCAGCAGCTTAAGACTAGAAGCCTACGAGCAGTACTTC.

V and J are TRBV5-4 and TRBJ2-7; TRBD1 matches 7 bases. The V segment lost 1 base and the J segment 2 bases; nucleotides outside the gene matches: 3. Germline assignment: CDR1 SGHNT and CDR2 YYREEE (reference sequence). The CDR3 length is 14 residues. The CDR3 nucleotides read TGTGCCAGCAGCTTGAGGACAGGACCCTACGAGCAGTACGTC. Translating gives CASSLRTGPYEQYV.